This T cell receptor beta chain was sequenced during a study of blood T cells in healthy people across ages. Whole-study results and caveats: TCR beta diversity per million T cells fell roughly linearly with age.

This clonotype has only one observation. Its cognate antigen is unknown. Next came a second PCR, run for about 6 to 11 cycles, which used a sample-barcoded 5' primer along with a J-beta primer mix. A template-switch adaptor that had 12 random nucleotides put a tag on each cDNA molecule. One entry per CDR3 protein, called by TCRdb with MiXCR from the 5' RACE reads. The sample includes about 1.4 million distinct CDR3 sequences, 59% of them seen just once. Donation came from healthy Caucasian individuals in Russia who were aged about 6 to 95. Germline V gene sequence: CDR1 LGHNA, CDR2 YSLEER. This CDR3 has 17 amino acids. V was pared by 0 bases and J by 4 bases, with 10 bases of the junction left unmatched.

This TCR was sampled from a man between 18 and 29 years old in good health. Sequencing was done on a sample of blood. The gene calls are TRBV4-3 and TRBJ2-5; 8 positions match TRBD2. The CDR3 coding sequence is TGCGCCAGCAGCCAAGATATGGGAGCGGGAGCGGGAGAGACCCAGTACTTC. As protein: CASSQDMGAGAGETQYF.